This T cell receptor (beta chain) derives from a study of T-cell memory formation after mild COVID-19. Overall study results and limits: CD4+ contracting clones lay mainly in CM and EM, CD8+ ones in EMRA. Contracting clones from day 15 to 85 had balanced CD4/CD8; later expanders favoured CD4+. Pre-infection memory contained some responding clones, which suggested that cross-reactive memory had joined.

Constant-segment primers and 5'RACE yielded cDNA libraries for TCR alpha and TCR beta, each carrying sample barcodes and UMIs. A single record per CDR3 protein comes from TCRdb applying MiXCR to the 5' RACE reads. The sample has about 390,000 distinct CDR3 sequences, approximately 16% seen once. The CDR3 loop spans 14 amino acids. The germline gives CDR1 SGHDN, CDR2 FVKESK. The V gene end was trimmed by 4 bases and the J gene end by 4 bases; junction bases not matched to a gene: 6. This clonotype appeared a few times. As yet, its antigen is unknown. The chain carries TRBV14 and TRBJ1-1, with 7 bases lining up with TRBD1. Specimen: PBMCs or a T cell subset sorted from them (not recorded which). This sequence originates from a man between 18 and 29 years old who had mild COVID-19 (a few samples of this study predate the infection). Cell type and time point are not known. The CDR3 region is CASSPGGRVTEAFF. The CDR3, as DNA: TGTGCCAGCAGCCCAGGGGGACGGGTCACTGAAGCTTTCTTT.